This TCR beta chain was captured by sequencing in a study of PD-1 blockade in mismatch repair-deficient tumors. The TCR-sequenced patients were a few responders to pembrolizumab. Trimming removed 2 bases at V and 0 bases at J, with 9 bases between. The germline CDR1 and CDR2 sequences are SGHAT and FQNNGV. The CDR3 loop spans 15 amino acids. Produced via immunoSEQ multiplex PCR; TCRdb's table is partial and in-frame only. Of tens of thousands of clones in the sample, around 89% were seen once. Specimen: peripheral blood, collected 52 weeks after starting pembrolizumab. The receptor's source is an adult with mismatch repair-deficient cancer. The chain has TRBV11-2 and TRBJ2-3, with D uncertain. CDR3 region: CASSLRHLSTDTQYF. Written as DNA, the CDR3 is TGTGCCAGCAGCTTAAGGCATTTAAGCACAGATACGCAGTATTTT.